These 24 T cell receptor beta chains came from one sample sequenced in a study of graft-versus-host responses after intestinal transplantation. Method: immunoSEQ multiplex PCR; TCRdb's copy keeps in-frame clones and lacks some. This sample yields around 20,000 clones, of which approximately 80% are seen a single time; 1.9% belongs to the top ten. The starting material was PBMCs, obtained 14 days after transplant. These receptors were collected from a human patient who received an intestinal transplant, so some T cells may come from the graft donor.

The chain has TRBV5-4 and TRBJ2-1, with 15 bases identical to TRBD2. V was clipped by 0 bases and J by 6 bases; unmatched bases: 4. CDR1 and CDR2 from the germline V gene are SGHNT and YYREEE (reference sequence). The CDR3 spans 17 residues. Here the CDR3 DNA reads TGTGCCAGCAGCTTGGGGACTAGCGGGGGGGCGAGCAATGAGCAGTTCTTC. It is translated as CASSLGTSGGASNEQFF. Full variable domain (missing parts from reference TRBV5-4 and TRBJ2-1): ETGVTQSPTHLIKTRGQQVTLRCSSQSGHNTVSWYQQALGQGPQFIFQYYREEENGRGNFPPRFSGLQFPNYSSELNVNALELDDSALYLCASSLGTSGGASNEQFFGPGTRLTVL.

This clone was seen more than once but under ten times. The chain carries TRBV5-1 and TRBJ2-1; 7 positions agree with TRBD1. Germline loops: CDR1 SGHRS, CDR2 YFSETQ. Trimming at V came to 4 bases and at J to 0 bases, leaving 16 bases not matched to a gene. CDR3 length equals 19 residues. The CDR3 DNA reads TGCGCCAGCAGCCGAGGGGGCTCTTGGGGCGTAAGCTCCTACAATGAGCAGTTCTTC. This gives the protein CASSRGGSWGVSSYNEQFF.

This rearrangement joins TRBV25-1 to TRBJ1-3; unclear D gene. Germline CDR1 MGHDK, CDR2 SYGVNS. V shed 4 bases and J shed 0 bases, with 10 bases lying between them. CDR3 length: 15 amino acids. CDR3 DNA sequence: TGTGCCAGCAGTGCACCAACGAGCTCTGGAAACACCATATATTTT. The encoded protein is CASSAPTSSGNTIYF.

The V and J genes are TRBV13 and TRBJ2-6; a weak D match, TRBD1 (5 bases). The CDR3 contains 15 residues. The V end was cut by 6 bases, the J end by 0 bases, with 9 bases between. Germline V gene data show CDR1 as PRHDT and CDR2 as FYEKMQ (reference sequence). Here the CDR3 reads CASRPGASGANVLTF. The CDR3 bases are TGTGCCAGCAGGCCTGGGGCCTCTGGGGCCAACGTCCTGACTTTC.

V usage is TRBV5-5 and J usage is TRBJ2-5, with D uncertain. The germline V and J ends were trimmed by 4 bases and 4 bases, with 11 bases remaining between them. This CDR3 comprises 13 residues. Germline CDR1 reads SGHKS; CDR2 reads YYEKEE (reference sequence). This CDR3 is CASSRYYGETQYF. For the CDR3, the DNA is TGTGCCAGCAGCCGTTATTATGGAGAGACCCAGTACTTC.

This chain uses TRBV19 with TRBJ1-5; the D gene is possibly TRBD1 (5 bases). The V and J ends lost 8 bases and 4 bases respectively, with 18 bases between them. Germline V gene data show CDR1 as LNHDA and CDR2 as SQIVND (reference sequence). CDR3 length: 15 residues. The CDR3 is CASCFNGGENQPQHF. DNA for the CDR3: TGTGCCAGTTGCTTTAATGGAGGGGAGAATCAGCCCCAGCATTTT.

A single count supports this clone. The V and J genes are TRBV7-9 and TRBJ2-5; no definite D call. This CDR3 is built from 15 residues. Per germline, CDR1 SEHNR and CDR2 FQNEAQ (reference sequence). The V end was cut by 0 bases, the J end by 5 bases, with 13 bases between. CDR3 sequence (DNA): TGTGCCAGCAGCTTAGCGGAAGTGTTGGGGGAGACCCAGTACTTC. It encodes CASSLAEVLGETQYF.

V and J are TRBV6-4 and TRBJ2-3; D might be TRBD2 (6 bases). The germline V gene encodes CDR1 MRHNA and CDR2 SNTAGT. V was shortened by 0 bases and J by 1 base, with 11 bases between the two germline ends. There are 16 residues in the CDR3. The CDR3 sequence is CASSDSGGGGTDTQYF. CDR3 DNA sequence: TGTGCCAGCAGTGACTCGGGAGGAGGGGGCACAGATACGCAGTATTTT.

V usage is TRBV28 and J usage is TRBJ1-1; a possible D gene is TRBD1 (5 bases). CDR1 is MDHEN, CDR2 SYDVKM, per germline. Trimming took 1 base from V and 3 from J, leaving 12 bases between them. The CDR3 totals 15 residues. This CDR3 is CASSLSSVGDTEAFF. In nucleotides, the CDR3 is TGTGCCAGCAGTTTATCAAGTGTGGGGGACACTGAAGCTTTCTTT.

The chain links TRBV10-1 to TRBJ2-5; 7 bases map to TRBD2. Per germline, CDR1 WNHNN and CDR2 SYGVQD (reference sequence). V lost 5 bases to trimming and J lost 7 bases; unmatched junction nucleotides: 4. This CDR3 contains 12 residues. In DNA, the CDR3 is TGCGCCAGCAGTAGAGGGGAGGGGACCCAGTACTTC. Residues: CASSRGEGTQYF.

The chain has TRBV11-1 and TRBJ2-7; 11 nucleotides agree with TRBD1. The CDR3 sequence is 15 residues long. The trim removed 3 bases at V and 5 bases at J, leaving 6 bases unmatched. Germline V gene data show CDR1 as SGHAT and CDR2 as FQDESV (reference sequence). The CDR3 loop reads CASSFRDRGIDEQYF. CDR3 nucleotides: TGTGCCAGCAGCTTCCGGGACAGGGGGATCGACGAGCAGTACTTC.

This clone was detected only a few times. The chain is built from TRBV6-4 and TRBJ2-1, with unresolved D. CDR1 is MRHNA and CDR2 is SNTAGT in the germline V gene. This CDR3 region has 13 residues. The germline V and J ends were trimmed by 1 base and 5 bases, with 6 bases remaining between them. The CDR3 DNA follows: TGTGCCAGCAGTGACTGGGCAAACAATGAGCAGTTCTTC. Protein: CASSDWANNEQFF.

The V gene is TRBV6-5, the J gene TRBJ2-1; 13 nucleotides line up with TRBD2. This CDR3 has 14 residues. V was clipped by 10 bases and J by 7 bases; unmatched bases: 7. CDR1 is MNHEY and CDR2 is SVGAGI in the germline V gene. The CDR3 nucleotides are TGTGCCACCTCCGGGACTAGCGGGGTTAATGAGCAGTTCTTC. Residues: CATSGTSGVNEQFF.

The rearrangement uses TRBV5-1 and TRBJ2-1; D may match TRBD1 or TRBD2 (5 bases each). The CDR3 extends over 15 amino acids. Between the trimmed V and J ends, which lost 2 bases and 5 bases, there was a span of 14 bases. Looked up from germline, CDR1 is SGHRS and CDR2 is YFSETQ. The CDR3, as DNA: TGCGCCAGCAGCTTACCGGGACCCAGCAACAATGAGCAGTTCTTC. Amino acid sequence: CASSLPGPSNNEQFF.

The chain uses TRBV2 and TRBJ2-3, with TRBD2 matching over 9 bases. V shed 7 bases and J 0 bases; nucleotides not matched to a gene: 8. Looked up from germline, CDR1 is SNHLY and CDR2 is FYNNEI. The CDR3 has 16 amino acids. The CDR3 nucleotides are TGTGCCAGCACACGAGGGGGGACTAGCAGCACAGATACGCAGTATTTT. Amino acids: CASTRGGTSSTDTQYF. The full variable domain, in which reference TRBV2 and TRBJ2-3 provide the parts outside the CDR3, is EPEVTQTPSHQVTQMGQEVILRCVPISNHLYFYWYRQILGQKVEFLVSFYNNEISEKSEIFDDQFSVERPDGSNFTLKIRSTKLEDSAMYFCASTRGGTSSTDTQYFGPGTRLTVL.

The V gene is TRBV7-9, the J gene TRBJ1-4; 8 nucleotides match TRBD1. Trimming at V came to 7 bases and at J to 6 bases, leaving 4 bases not matched to a gene. Germline CDR1 reads SEHNR; CDR2 reads FQNEAQ (reference sequence). The CDR3 has 13 amino acids. The CDR3 DNA follows: TGTGCCAGCACAGGGGGCGCGTATGAAAAACTGTTTTTT. Amino acid sequence: CASTGGAYEKLFF.

The rearrangement joins TRBV27 to TRBJ2-2; TRBD1 or TRBD2 may be the D gene (5 bases each). The CDR3 consists of 15 residues. Germline V CDR1 and CDR2: MNHEY, SMNVEV (reference sequence). V lost 4 bases to trimming and J lost 0 bases, with 9 bases between them. DNA of the CDR3: TGTGCCAGCAGTTCCGGGACCGCGAACACCGGGGAGCTGTTTTTT. As protein: CASSSGTANTGELFF.

This chain links TRBV4-1 with TRBJ2-5; no reliable D call. Germline CDR1 and CDR2: MGHRA and YSYEKL. Trimming took off 1 base at V and 1 base at J, with 13 bases between the two ends. The length of the CDR3 is 16 residues. The CDR3 region has the DNA TGCGCCAGCAGCCAAGCTATAGCATCGGGCCAAGAGACCCAGTACTTC. Protein sequence: CASSQAIASGQETQYF.

This rearrangement joins TRBV7-9 to TRBJ2-1; D ambiguous. The germline V gene encodes CDR1 SEHNR and CDR2 FQNEAQ (reference sequence). The CDR3 covers 14 residues. The germline V and J ends were trimmed by 1 base and 7 bases, with 11 bases remaining between them. The chain's CDR3 is CASSLDLAKNEQFF. CDR3 DNA: TGTGCCAGCAGCTTAGATCTGGCTAAAAATGAGCAGTTCTTC.

The gene calls are TRBV29-1 and TRBJ2-1, with a weak D call TRBD2 (6 bases). The CDR3 contains 16 residues. Looked up from germline, CDR1 is SQVTM and CDR2 is ANQGSEA. Trimming removed 0 bases from V and 0 bases from J, with 12 bases in between. As DNA, the CDR3 is TGCAGCGTTGAAGATCAAGGGACTTTCTCCTACAATGAGCAGTTCTTC. Amino acids: CSVEDQGTFSYNEQFF.

In regard to this clone: Within the sample, other DNA sequences also encode this same CDR3. The rearrangement uses TRBV19 and TRBJ2-6, with no clear D. This CDR3 contains 14 residues. Between the trimmed V and J ends, which lost 6 bases and 0 bases, there was a span of 6 bases. From germline, CDR1 is LNHDA and CDR2 SQIVND (reference sequence). CDR3 in DNA: TGTGCCAGTAGCTGGAGCTCTGGGGCCAACGTCCTGACTTTC. Translation: CASSWSSGANVLTF. The variable domain in full, completed from reference TRBV19 and TRBJ2-6, reads DGGITQSPKYLFRKEGQNVTLSCEQNLNHDAMYWYRQDPGQGLRLIYYSQIVNDFQKGDIAEGYSVSREKKESFPLTVTSAQKNPTAFYLCASSWSSGANVLTFGAGSRLTVL.

The V gene is TRBV4-1, the J gene TRBJ2-1; TRBD2 agrees at 8 bases. The CDR3 totals 18 residues. CDR1 and CDR2 (germline): MGHRA, YSYEKL. V shed 1 base, J shed 6 bases, and the junction held 14 bases outside the gene matches. The CDR3 DNA reads as TGCGCCAGCAGCCAAGTGATTCCCCAGCGGGGGAGACTCAATGAGCAGTTCTTC. Its translation: CASSQVIPQRGRLNEQFF.

This chain uses TRBV6-5 with TRBJ1-3; 9 bases line up with TRBD1. The CDR3 runs 15 residues. CDR1 and CDR2 (germline): MNHEY, SVGAGI. The J segment lost 1 base and the V segment lost 7 bases, leaving 5 bases of the junction unmatched. The CDR3 is CASTPDRGSGNTIYF. CDR3 bases: TGTGCCAGCACACCAGACAGGGGGTCTGGAAACACCATATATTTT.

The chain employs TRBV2 and TRBJ2-1, with 14 bases matching TRBD2. Losses at the gene ends were 9 bases for V and 2 bases for J; bases not matched to a gene: 0. The germline CDR1 and CDR2 sequences are SNHLY and FYNNEI. The CDR3 covers 14 residues. The chain's CDR3 is CARTSGRAYNEQFF. The CDR3, as DNA: TGTGCCAGGACTAGCGGGAGGGCCTACAATGAGCAGTTCTTC.